This TCR beta chain stems from a study of monozygotic twins with inflammatory bowel disease. Each UMI harboured a 6-nucleotide sample barcode and was appended via template switching. Reanalyzing the 5' RACE reads, TCRdb keeps one entry per CDR3 protein, without DNA. The sample's table shows fewer than 550,000 distinct CDR3 sequences. Germline loops: CDR1 SGHRS, CDR2 YFSETQ. CDR3 length equals 14 residues. This receptor was taken from a human donor with ulcerative colitis or Crohn's disease, or a healthy co-twin of an affected twin (not recorded which). Sequenced material: blood. The chain joins TRBV5-1 to TRBJ2-7; the TCRdb call, TRBD1, lacks DNA for checking. CDR3: CASSPRDRFYEQYF.